The next 20 T cell receptor beta chains were all read from a single sample in a study of blood T cell repertoires in COVID-19. This table comes from immunoSEQ multiplex PCR, and its TCRdb copy is limited to in-frame clones, with some not included. This sample has 130,000 or so clones, with roughly 90% found just once. Sequenced sample: peripheral blood. These receptors were taken from a man aged 70-80 years with active COVID-19.

The chain links TRBV5-1 to TRBJ1-1; 9 bases are a match to TRBD1. The length of the CDR3 is 16 residues. V dropped 5 bases and J dropped 1; count of bases not matched to a gene: 9. CDR1 and CDR2 from the germline V gene are SGHRS and YFSETQ. The CDR3 DNA reads TGCGCCAGCAGGCCGGACAGGGGACAACCGAACACTGAAGCTTTCTTT. It specifies CASRPDRGQPNTEAFF.

The rearrangement uses TRBV11-3 and TRBJ2-2, with 7 nucleotides matching TRBD1. J lost 2 bases, V lost 5 bases, and 8 bases had no gene match. The CDR3 covers 16 residues. The V gene's germline CDR1 is SGHNT and CDR2 YENEEA. CDR3 residues: CASSRNRGLNTGELFF. In nucleotides, the CDR3 is TGTGCCAGCAGCAGAAACAGGGGCCTTAACACCGGGGAGCTGTTTTTT.

This chain connects TRBV6-5 to TRBJ2-4; D is perhaps TRBD2 (5 bases). CDR3 length: 15 residues. Germline assignment: CDR1 MNHEY and CDR2 SVGAGI. The V and J ends lost 6 bases and 9 bases respectively, with 21 bases between them. CDR3 bases: TGTGCCAGCAGGGACGGGGTTGGGCTAGCTAGCATTCAGTACTTC. It translates to CASRDGVGLASIQYF.

V and J are TRBV30 and TRBJ2-7, with D perhaps given as TRBD1 or TRBD2 (6 bases each). Trimming shortened V by 5 bases and J by 5 bases, and 13 bases separated the two germline ends. The germline gives CDR1 GTSNPN, CDR2 SVGIG (reference sequence). This CDR3 spans 12 amino acids. This chain's CDR3 is CAWGGGGNEQYF. Here the CDR3 DNA reads TGTGCCTGGGGGGGCGGCGGGAACGAGCAGTACTTC.

In its sample, this clone was seen once. V gene TRBV18 combines with J gene TRBJ1-1; D not resolved. Germline V gene data show CDR1 as KGHSH and CDR2 as LQKENI. Deletions cut 3 bases from V and 0 bases from J, with 14 bases between. This CDR3 is built from 16 residues. DNA of the CDR3: TGTGCCAGCTCACCCCTAGACGCCCCTATGAACACTGAAGCTTTCTTT. Translating it yields CASSPLDAPMNTEAFF.

This clone was picked up a small number of times. The gene calls are TRBV3-1 (or the pseudogene TRBV3-2) and TRBJ2-7; D may be TRBD2 (6 bases). Trimming took 0 bases from V and 7 from J, leaving 16 bases between them. Germline-derived CDR1 and CDR2 are LGHDT and YNNKEL (reference sequence). There are 15 residues in the CDR3. This CDR3 reads CASSQERRAGKEQYF. CDR3 bases: TGTGCCAGCAGCCAAGAAAGACGGGCGGGGAAAGAGCAGTACTTC.

This clone was seen only once. The rearrangement uses TRBV24-1 and TRBJ2-1; perhaps TRBD1 as D (5 bases). This CDR3 has 15 amino acids. The germline gives CDR1 KGHDR, CDR2 SFDVKD. The V gene lost 3 bases and the J gene lost 0 bases, with 8 bases spanning the gap. CDR3 sequence: CATSDVQASYNEQFF. CDR3 in DNA: TGTGCCACCAGTGATGTACAGGCCTCCTACAATGAGCAGTTCTTC.

The chain recombines TRBV7-2 with TRBJ2-1; the match to TRBD1 covers 8 bases. CDR3 length: 17 amino acids. CDR1 and CDR2 (germline): SGHTA, FQGNSA. The V segment lost 4 bases and the J segment 5 bases; nucleotides outside the gene matches: 13. DNA for the CDR3: TGTGCCAGCAGCTCTTCCTGGACAGGGTATTCCAACAATGAGCAGTTCTTC. Translating gives CASSSSWTGYSNNEQFF. The full variable domain, in which reference TRBV7-2 and TRBJ2-1 provide the parts outside the CDR3, is GAGVSQSPSNKVTEKGKDVELRCDPISGHTALYWYRQSLGQGLEFLIYFQGNSAPDKSGLPSDRFSAERTGGSVSTLTIQRTQQEDSAVYLCASSSSWTGYSNNEQFFGPGTRLTVL.

This clone was observed a single time. The chain carries TRBV5-1 and TRBJ1-3; D is unresolved. The V and J ends lost 3 bases and 0 bases respectively, with 10 bases between them. In germline, CDR1 is SGHRS, CDR2 YFSETQ. This CDR3 region has 15 residues. In nucleotides, the CDR3 is TGCGCCAGCAGCTCGGGTCAGCCCTCTGGAAACACCATATATTTT. It codes for CASSSGQPSGNTIYF. Combining the CDR3 with reference TRBV5-1 and TRBJ1-3 gives the whole variable domain KAGVTQTPRYLIKTRGQQVTLSCSPISGHRSVSWYQQTPGQGLQFLFEYFSETQRNKGNFPGRFSGRQFSNSRSEMNVSTLELGDSALYLCASSSGQPSGNTIYFGEGSWLTVV.

This clone appeared once. This chain uses TRBV5-1 with TRBJ2-7; 7 bases fit TRBD1. The length of the CDR3 is 16 residues. V was pared by 8 bases and J by 2 bases, with 16 bases of the junction left unmatched. Germline loops: CDR1 SGHRS, CDR2 YFSETQ. The CDR3, as DNA: TGCGCCAGTACCCCCCGGCTGGGACAGTCAACCTACGAGCAGTACTTC. Residues: CASTPRLGQSTYEQYF.

The chain combines TRBV3-1 (or the pseudogene TRBV3-2) with TRBJ2-7; TRBD2 matches 13 bases. Germline values: CDR1 LGHDT, CDR2 YNNKEL (reference sequence). This CDR3 comprises 16 residues. With V trimmed by 4 bases and J by 0 bases, 3 bases remained unmatched. The CDR3 DNA sequence: TGTGCCAGCAGCCCTAGACTAGCGGGAGGCTCCTACGAGCAGTACTTC. Translated, it gives CASSPRLAGGSYEQYF.

The chain employs TRBV7-6 and TRBJ1-4; D remains unclear. CDR3 length equals 15 residues. CDR1 and CDR2 (germline): SGHVS, FNYEAQ. V was shortened by 0 bases and J by 8 bases, with 13 bases between the two germline ends. Here the CDR3 reads CASSLASGFGEKLFF. CDR3 sequence (DNA): TGTGCCAGCAGCTTAGCTTCGGGATTCGGGGAAAAACTGTTTTTT.

This clone was recorded once. This chain links TRBV10-3 with TRBJ2-7, with TRBD1 matching over 9 bases. The CDR3 spans 14 residues. Germline CDR1 is ENHRY and CDR2 is SYGVKD. V was clipped by 8 bases and J by 2 bases; unmatched bases: 7. In nucleotides, the CDR3 is TGTGCCATCGATAAAGGGACAGGGACCTACGAGCAGTACTTC. Encoded protein: CAIDKGTGTYEQYF.

The chain employs TRBV18 and TRBJ2-1, with 10 bases that match TRBD1. V shed 4 bases and J 3 bases; nucleotides not matched to a gene: 0. The CDR3 totals 14 residues. CDR1 is KGHSH and CDR2 is LQKENI in the germline V gene. The CDR3 DNA is TGTGCCAGCTCACGGGACAGGGGCTACAATGAGCAGTTCTTC. Translating it yields CASSRDRGYNEQFF.

The chain has TRBV10-1 and TRBJ2-1; D might be TRBD1 (5 bases). Germline lookup yields CDR1 WNHNN and CDR2 SYGVQD (reference sequence). V was clipped by 11 bases and J by 6 bases, with 20 bases between them. The CDR3 is made up of 14 amino acids. CDR3 sequence (DNA): TGCGCCTCCTCGCAGGGCAGCTTGAGCAATGAGCAGTTCTTC. Translating it yields CASSQGSLSNEQFF.

The chain is built from TRBV6-2 or TRBV6-3 and TRBJ1-2; 7 bases map to TRBD1. The CDR3 sequence is 15 residues long. V was pared by 0 bases and J by 0 bases, with 1 base of the junction left unmatched. Germline V gives CDR1 MNHEY, CDR2 SVGEGT. CDR3 nucleotides: TGTGCCAGCAGTTACTCGGACAGGACTAACTATGGCTACACCTTC. Its protein is CASSYSDRTNYGYTF.

This clone was seen just once. This rearrangement joins TRBV5-4 to TRBJ2-1, with 7 positions matching TRBD2. Germline assignment: CDR1 SGHNT and CDR2 YYREEE (reference sequence). This CDR3 contains 18 residues. The junction had 16 bases not matched to a gene; V was cut back by 3 bases and J by 4 bases. The DNA of the CDR3 is TGTGCCAGCAGCTCTGGACTAGGCCCCGGAGGGGCATACAATGAGCAGTTCTTC. It translates to CASSSGLGPGGAYNEQFF.

The chain is built from TRBV7-9 and TRBJ2-7; 7 bases map to TRBD1. CDR1 SEHNR and CDR2 FQNEAQ come from the germline V gene (reference sequence). The V and J ends lost 5 bases and 1 base, in that order; junction bases with no gene match: 8. The CDR3 extends over 15 amino acids. The CDR3 bases are TGTGCCAGCAGCGCCGACAGGGTTGGATCCTACGAGCAGTACTTC. It yields the protein CASSADRVGSYEQYF.

The chain combines TRBV9 with TRBJ1-1; D not certain. Germline V CDR1 and CDR2: SGDLS, YYNGEE. CDR3 length equals 15 residues. Deletions cut 4 bases from V and 3 bases from J, with 16 bases between. CDR3: CASSPLSLQDTEAFF. In DNA form, the CDR3 reads TGTGCCAGCAGCCCCTTGTCCCTGCAGGACACTGAAGCTTTCTTT.

The V gene is TRBV18, the J gene TRBJ1-4; no clear D. This CDR3 comprises 14 residues. CDR1 is KGHSH, CDR2 LQKENI, per germline. The V end was cut by 3 bases, the J end by 4 bases, with 9 bases between. In nucleotides, the CDR3 is TGTGCCAGCTCACCCCAAGAGGGTAATGAAAAACTGTTTTTT. This translates into CASSPQEGNEKLFF.